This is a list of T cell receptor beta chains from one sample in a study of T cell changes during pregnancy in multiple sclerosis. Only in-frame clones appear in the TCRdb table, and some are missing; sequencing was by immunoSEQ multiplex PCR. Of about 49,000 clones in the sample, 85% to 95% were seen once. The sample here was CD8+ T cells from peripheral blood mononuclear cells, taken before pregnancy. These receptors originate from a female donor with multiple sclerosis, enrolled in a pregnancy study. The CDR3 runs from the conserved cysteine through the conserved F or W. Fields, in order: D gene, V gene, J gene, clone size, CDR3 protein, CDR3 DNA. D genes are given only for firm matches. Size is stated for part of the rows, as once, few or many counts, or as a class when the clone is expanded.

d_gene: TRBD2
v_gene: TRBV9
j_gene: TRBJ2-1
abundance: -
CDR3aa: CASSVGGRAGDEQFF
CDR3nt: TGTGCCAGCAGCGTAGGCGGGAGGGCAGGCGATGAGCAGTTCTTC

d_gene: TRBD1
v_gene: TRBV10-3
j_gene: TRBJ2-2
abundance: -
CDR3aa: CAISELTGASTGELFF
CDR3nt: TGTGCCATCAGTGAATTAACAGGGGCTTCCACCGGGGAGCTGTTTTTT

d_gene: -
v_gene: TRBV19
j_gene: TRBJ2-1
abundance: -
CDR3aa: CASTYSSGGEQFF
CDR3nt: TGTGCCAGTACCTACAGCAGCGGCGGTGAGCAGTTCTTC

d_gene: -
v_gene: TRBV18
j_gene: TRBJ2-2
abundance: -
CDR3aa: CASSFADPGRSAGELFF
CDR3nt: TGTGCCAGCTCATTTGCGGACCCAGGGCGTAGTGCCGGGGAGCTGTTTTTT

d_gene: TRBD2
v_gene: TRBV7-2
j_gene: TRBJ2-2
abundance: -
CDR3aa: CASSPGLAGGTGELFF
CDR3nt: TGTGCCAGCAGCCCCGGACTAGCGGGAGGCACCGGGGAGCTGTTTTTT

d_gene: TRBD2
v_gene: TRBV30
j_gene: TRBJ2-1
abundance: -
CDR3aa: CACLSYGTSGYNEQFF
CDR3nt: TGTGCCTGTCTCTCCTACGGGACTAGCGGATACAATGAGCAGTTCTTC

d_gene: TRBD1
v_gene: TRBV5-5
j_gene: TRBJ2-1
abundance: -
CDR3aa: CASSTDRGHYEQFF
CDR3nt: TGTGCCAGCAGTACCGACAGGGGGCACTATGAGCAGTTCTTC

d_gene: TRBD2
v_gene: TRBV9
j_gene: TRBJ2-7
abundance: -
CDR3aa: CASSVNSGNYEQYF
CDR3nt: TGTGCCAGCAGCGTCAATAGCGGGAACTACGAGCAGTACTTC

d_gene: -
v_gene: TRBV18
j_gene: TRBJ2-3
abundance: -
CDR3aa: CASSQGLGTDTQYF
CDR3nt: TGTGCCAGCTCACAGGGGCTCGGCACAGATACGCAGTATTTT

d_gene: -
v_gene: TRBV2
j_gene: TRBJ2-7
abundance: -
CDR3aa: CASSEAGSSYEQYF
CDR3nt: TGTGCCAGCAGTGAAGCGGGGAGCTCCTACGAGCAGTACTTC

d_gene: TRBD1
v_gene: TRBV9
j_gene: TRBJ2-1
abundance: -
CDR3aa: CASSVEGTGFNYEQFF
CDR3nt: TGTGCCAGCAGCGTAGAAGGGACAGGGTTCAACTATGAGCAGTTCTTC

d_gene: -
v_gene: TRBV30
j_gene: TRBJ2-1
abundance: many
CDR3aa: CAWRVTGSSSPLNYNEQFF
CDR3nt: TGTGCCTGGAGGGTTACAGGGAGCTCTAGTCCTTTAAACTACAATGAGCAGTTCTTC

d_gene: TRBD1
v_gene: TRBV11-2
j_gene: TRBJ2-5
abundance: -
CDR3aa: CASSLIPGGETQYF
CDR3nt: TGTGCCAGCAGCTTAATCCCAGGGGGAGAGACCCAGTACTTC

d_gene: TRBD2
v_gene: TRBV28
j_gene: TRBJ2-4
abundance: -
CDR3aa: CASSSHRASGQNIQYF
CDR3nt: TGTGCCAGCAGTTCTCATAGGGCTAGCGGACAAAACATTCAGTACTTC

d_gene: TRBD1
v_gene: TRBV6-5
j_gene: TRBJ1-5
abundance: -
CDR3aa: CASSLGQGLMPQHF
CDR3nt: TGTGCCAGCAGTTTGGGACAGGGACTGATGCCCCAGCATTTT

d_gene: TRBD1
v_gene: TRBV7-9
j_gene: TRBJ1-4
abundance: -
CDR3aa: CASFPGTGGEKLFF
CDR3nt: TGTGCCAGCTTTCCCGGGACAGGGGGTGAAAAACTGTTTTTT

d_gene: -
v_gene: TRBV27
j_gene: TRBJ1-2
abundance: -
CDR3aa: CASSPSWADTNYGYTF
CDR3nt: TGTGCCAGCAGTCCCTCGTGGGCAGACACTAACTATGGCTACACCTTC

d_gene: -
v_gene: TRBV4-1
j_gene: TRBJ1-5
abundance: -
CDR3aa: CASSTQQVSNQPQHF
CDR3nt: TGCGCCAGCAGCACTCAACAGGTTAGCAATCAGCCCCAGCATTTT

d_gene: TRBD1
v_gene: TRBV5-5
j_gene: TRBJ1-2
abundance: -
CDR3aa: CASSVAGTEYYGYTF
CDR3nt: TGTGCCAGCAGCGTGGCCGGGACAGAGTACTATGGCTACACCTTC

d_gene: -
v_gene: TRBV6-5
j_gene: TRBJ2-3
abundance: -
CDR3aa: CASSLGVVTDTQYF
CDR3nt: TGTGCCAGCAGTTTGGGCGTGGTCACAGATACGCAGTATTTT

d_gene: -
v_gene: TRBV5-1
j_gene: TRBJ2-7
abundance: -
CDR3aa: CASSLGLARSYEQYF
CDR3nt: TGCGCCAGCAGCTTGGGCCTAGCCAGGTCCTACGAGCAGTACTTC

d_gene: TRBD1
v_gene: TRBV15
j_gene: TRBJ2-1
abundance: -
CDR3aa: CATSARQGVIRNEQFF
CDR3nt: TGTGCCACCAGCGCCCGACAGGGGGTTATTCGTAATGAGCAGTTCTTC

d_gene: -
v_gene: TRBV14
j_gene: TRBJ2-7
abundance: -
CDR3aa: CASSQESLGAEQYF
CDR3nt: TGTGCCAGCAGCCAAGAATCGTTAGGGGCCGAGCAGTACTTC

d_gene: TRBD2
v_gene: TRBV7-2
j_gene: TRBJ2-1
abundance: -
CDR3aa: CASSLGRTSGYNEQFF
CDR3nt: TGTGCCAGCAGCTTGGGTAGGACTAGCGGATACAATGAGCAGTTCTTC

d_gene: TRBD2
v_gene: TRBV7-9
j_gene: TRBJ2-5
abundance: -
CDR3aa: CASSLVGRLASEQETQYF
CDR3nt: TGTGCCAGCAGCTTAGTCGGGAGACTAGCTTCTGAACAAGAGACCCAGTACTTC

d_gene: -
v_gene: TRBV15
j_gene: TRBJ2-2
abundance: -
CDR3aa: CATSGPGGYSNTGELFF
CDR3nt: TGTGCCACCAGCGGGCCTGGTGGGTACTCGAACACCGGGGAGCTGTTTTTT

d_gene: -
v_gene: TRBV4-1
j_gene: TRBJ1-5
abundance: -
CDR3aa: CASSQETGNDYSNQPQHF
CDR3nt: TGCGCCAGCAGCCAAGAAACAGGGAATGACTATAGCAATCAGCCCCAGCATTTT

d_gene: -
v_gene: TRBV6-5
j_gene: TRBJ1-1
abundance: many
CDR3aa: CASSGQMNTEAFF
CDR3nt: TGTGCCAGCAGTGGACAGATGAACACTGAAGCTTTCTTT

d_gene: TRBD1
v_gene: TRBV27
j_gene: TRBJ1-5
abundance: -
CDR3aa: CASSDRGQPQHF
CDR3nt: TGTGCCAGCAGTGACAGGGGACAGCCCCAGCATTTT

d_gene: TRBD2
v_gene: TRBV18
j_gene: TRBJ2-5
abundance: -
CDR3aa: CASSGVAGERETQYF
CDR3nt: TGTGCCAGCTCGGGTGTAGCGGGAGAGCGGGAGACCCAGTACTTC

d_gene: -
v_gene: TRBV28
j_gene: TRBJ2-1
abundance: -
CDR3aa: CASSSNNEQFF
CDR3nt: TGTGCCAGCAGTTCTAACAATGAGCAGTTCTTC

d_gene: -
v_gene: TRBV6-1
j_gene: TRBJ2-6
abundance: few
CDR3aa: CASSEASSGANVLTF
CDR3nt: TGTGCCAGCAGTGAAGCGAGCTCTGGGGCCAACGTCCTGACTTTC

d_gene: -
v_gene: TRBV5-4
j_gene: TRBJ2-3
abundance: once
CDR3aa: CASSSVTDTQYF
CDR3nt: TGTGCCAGCAGCTCCGTCACAGATACGCAGTATTTT

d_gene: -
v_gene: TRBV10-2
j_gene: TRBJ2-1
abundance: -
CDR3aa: CASSAGLRAGRINEQFF
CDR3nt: TGCGCCAGCAGCGCTGGCCTGCGAGCAGGGCGGATCAATGAGCAGTTCTTC

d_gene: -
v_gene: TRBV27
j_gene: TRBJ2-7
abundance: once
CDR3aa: CASSIQHSYEQYF
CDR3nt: TGTGCCAGCAGTATACAGCACTCCTACGAGCAGTACTTC

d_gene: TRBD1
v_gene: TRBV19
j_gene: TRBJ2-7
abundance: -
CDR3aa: CASSARTGGFYEQYF
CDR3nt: TGTGCCAGTAGTGCCCGGACAGGGGGCTTCTACGAGCAGTACTTC

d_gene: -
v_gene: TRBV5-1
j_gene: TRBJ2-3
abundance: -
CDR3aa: CASSFETVFLTDTQYF
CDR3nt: TGCGCCAGCAGCTTTGAGACAGTGTTTCTCACAGATACGCAGTATTTT

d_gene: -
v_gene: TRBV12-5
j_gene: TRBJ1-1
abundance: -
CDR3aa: CASGSDPGLLDFF
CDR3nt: TGTGCTAGTGGTTCCGACCCGGGGTTGCTCGATTTCTTT

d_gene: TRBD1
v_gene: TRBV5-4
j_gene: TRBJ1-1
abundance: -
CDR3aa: CASSLWDRYWAEAFF
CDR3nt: TGTGCCAGCAGCTTATGGGACAGATATTGGGCTGAAGCTTTCTTT

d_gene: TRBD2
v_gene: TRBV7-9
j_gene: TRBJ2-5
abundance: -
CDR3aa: CALGAAGVGETQYF
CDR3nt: TGTGCCTTAGGGGCAGCGGGAGTTGGAGAGACCCAGTACTTC

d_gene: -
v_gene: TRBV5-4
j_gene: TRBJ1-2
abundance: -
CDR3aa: CASSSDRFGYTF
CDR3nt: TGTGCCAGCAGCTCTGACAGGTTTGGCTACACCTTC

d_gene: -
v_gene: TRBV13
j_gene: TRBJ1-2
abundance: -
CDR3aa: CASSLFRGDYGYTF
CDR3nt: TGTGCCAGCAGCTTGTTCCGGGGTGACTATGGCTACACCTTC

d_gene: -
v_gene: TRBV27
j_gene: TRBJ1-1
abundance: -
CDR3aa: CASSQGVGRPAFF
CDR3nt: TGTGCCAGCAGCCAAGGGGTCGGGAGACCGGCTTTCTTT

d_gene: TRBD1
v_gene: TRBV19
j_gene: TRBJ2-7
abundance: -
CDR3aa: CASSAGTGFYEQYF
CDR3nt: TGTGCCAGTAGTGCCGGGACAGGGTTCTACGAGCAGTACTTC

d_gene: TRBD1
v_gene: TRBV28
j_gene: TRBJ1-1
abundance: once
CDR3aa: CASSLTGANTEAFF
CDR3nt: TGTGCCAGCAGTTTAACAGGGGCGAACACTGAAGCTTTCTTT

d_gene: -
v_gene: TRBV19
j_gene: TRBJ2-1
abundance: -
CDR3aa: CASSTQILYNEQFF
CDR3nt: TGTGCCAGTAGTACCCAGATATTATACAATGAGCAGTTCTTC

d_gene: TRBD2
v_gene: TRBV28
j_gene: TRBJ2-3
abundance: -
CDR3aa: CASSVALSSGSTDTQYF
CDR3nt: TGTGCCAGCAGTGTAGCCCTGTCTAGCGGGAGCACAGATACGCAGTATTTT

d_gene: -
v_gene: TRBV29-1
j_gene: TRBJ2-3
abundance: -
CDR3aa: CSVDHPAAGADTQYF
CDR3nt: TGCAGCGTTGATCACCCCGCGGCAGGGGCCGATACGCAGTATTTT

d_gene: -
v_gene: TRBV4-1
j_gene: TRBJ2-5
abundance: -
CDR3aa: CASSQDFLAWETQYF
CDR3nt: TGCGCCAGCAGCCAAGATTTTCTAGCATGGGAGACCCAGTACTTC

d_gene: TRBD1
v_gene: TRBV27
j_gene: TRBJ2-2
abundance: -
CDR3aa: CASSHTETGDAGELFF
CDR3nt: TGTGCCAGCAGCCACACCGAGACAGGGGACGCCGGGGAGCTGTTTTTT

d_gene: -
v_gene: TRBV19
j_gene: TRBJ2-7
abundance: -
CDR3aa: CASSIIAEDEQYF
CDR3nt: TGTGCCAGTAGTATAATAGCGGAGGACGAGCAGTACTTC

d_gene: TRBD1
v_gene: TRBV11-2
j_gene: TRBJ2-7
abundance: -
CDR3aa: CASSYGGQGKKQYF
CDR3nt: TGTGCCAGCAGCTATGGAGGACAGGGGAAAAAGCAGTACTTC

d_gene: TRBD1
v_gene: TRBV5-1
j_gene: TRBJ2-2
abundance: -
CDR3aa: CASNSPGTGKTGELFF
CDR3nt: TGCGCCAGCAACTCCCCCGGGACAGGGAAAACCGGGGAGCTGTTTTTT

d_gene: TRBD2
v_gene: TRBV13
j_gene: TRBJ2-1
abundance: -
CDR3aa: CASSSTSGLYNEQFF
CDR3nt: TGTGCCAGCAGCAGCACTAGCGGCCTCTACAATGAGCAGTTCTTC

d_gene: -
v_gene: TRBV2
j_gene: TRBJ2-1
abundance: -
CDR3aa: CASRSGGYNEQFF
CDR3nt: TGTGCCAGCAGAAGCGGAGGGTACAATGAGCAGTTCTTC